This T cell receptor (beta chain) was captured in a study of shared clonotypes between healthy human individuals. About the research overall: CD4 naive cells filled three plates per donor, CD4 memory three, CD8 naive two and CD8 memory one. Study observations and caveats: Clonotypes not shared had lower generation probabilities than those common to all four donors. Larger richness was generally estimated for naive than memory subsets.

In the case of this clone: No antigen is known for it.

The CDR3 runs to 13 residues. Trimming took off 6 bases at V and 1 base at J, with 9 bases between the two ends. The V gene's germline CDR1 is MDHEN and CDR2 SYDVKM. The naive CD8 population came from CD45RO-negative cells selected for CCR7, without terminally differentiated effector memory CD45RA+ cells. TCRdb's copy holds only in-frame clones and misses some; the assay was immunoSEQ multiplex PCR. The sample includes about 2.1 million clones, about 92% of them seen just once. The sequenced material came from naive CD8+ T cells from PBMCs. J is TRBJ1-1 and V is TRBV28; D not resolved. The receptor comes from a man younger than 35 in good health. Some clones in this sample may be carry-over from other donors' samples. This CDR3 is CASRSSPNTEAFF. As DNA, the CDR3 is TGTGCCAGCAGGAGCAGCCCGAACACTGAAGCTTTCTTT.